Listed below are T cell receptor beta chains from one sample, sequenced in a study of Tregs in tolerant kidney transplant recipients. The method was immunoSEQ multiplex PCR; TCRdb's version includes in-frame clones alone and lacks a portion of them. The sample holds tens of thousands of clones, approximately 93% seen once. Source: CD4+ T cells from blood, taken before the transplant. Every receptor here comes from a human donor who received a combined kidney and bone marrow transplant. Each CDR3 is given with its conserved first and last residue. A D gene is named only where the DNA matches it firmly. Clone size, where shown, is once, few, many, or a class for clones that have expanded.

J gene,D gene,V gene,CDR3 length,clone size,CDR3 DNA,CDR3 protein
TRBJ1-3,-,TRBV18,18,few,TGTGCCAGCTCACCACCGAAGGGGCGCATAAGTCCTGGAAACACCATATATTTT,CASSPPKGRISPGNTIYF
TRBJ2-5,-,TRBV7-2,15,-,TGTGCCAGCAGCTTAGGGGGAGAGAGCCAAGAGACCCAGTACTTC,CASSLGGESQETQYF
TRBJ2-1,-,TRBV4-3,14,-,TGCGCCAGCAGCCAAGGAGGACGAGGGAATGAGCAGTTCTTC,CASSQGGRGNEQFF
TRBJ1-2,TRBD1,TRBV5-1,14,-,TGCGCCAGCAGCGCGGCGACAGGGATGAGTGGCTACACCTTC,CASSAATGMSGYTF
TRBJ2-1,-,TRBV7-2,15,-,TGTGCCAGCAGCTTAGCGTCTCGGGGGTGGGATGAGCAGTTCTTC,CASSLASRGWDEQFF
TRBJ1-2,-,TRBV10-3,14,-,TGTGCCATCAGTGAGTCGGCGGAACTATATGGCTACACCTTC,CAISESAELYGYTF
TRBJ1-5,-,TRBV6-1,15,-,TGTGCCAGCAGTGATGGGGGCGAGCGGCATCAGCCCCAGCATTTT,CASSDGGERHQPQHF
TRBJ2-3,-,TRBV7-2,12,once,TGTGCCAGCAGCCCAGGGGCAGATACGCAGTATTTT,CASSPGADTQYF
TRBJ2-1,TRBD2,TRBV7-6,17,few,TGTGCCAGCAGCATTTACTCTAGCGGGGGGTTCTACAATGAGCAGTTCTTC,CASSIYSSGGFYNEQFF
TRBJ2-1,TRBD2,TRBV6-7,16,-,TGTGCCAGCAGCACTCATAGCGGGGGGGCCTACAATGAGCAGTTCTTC,CASSTHSGGAYNEQFF
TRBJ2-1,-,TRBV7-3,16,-,TGTGCCAGCAGCTTAACTACGACCGAGGTCATCAGTGAGCAGTTCTTC,CASSLTTTEVISEQFF
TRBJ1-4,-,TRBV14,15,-,TGTGCCAGCAGCCAATTTACAGCAACTAATGAAAAACTGTTTTTT,CASSQFTATNEKLFF
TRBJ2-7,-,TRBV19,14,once,TGTGCCAGTAGTCCCGACAGGTGGTCTGGGGAGCAGTACTTC,CASSPDRWSGEQYF
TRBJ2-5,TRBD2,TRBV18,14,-,TGTGCCAGCTCACGAGGACTAGGCCAAGAGACCCAGTACTTC,CASSRGLGQETQYF
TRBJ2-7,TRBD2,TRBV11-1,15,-,TGTGCCAGCAGCTTCCGGGACTACCCCTTCTACGAGCAGTACTTC,CASSFRDYPFYEQYF
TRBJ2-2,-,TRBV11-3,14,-,TGTGCCAGCAGTAGGGAGGGGGGCACCGGGGAGCTGTTTTTT,CASSREGGTGELFF
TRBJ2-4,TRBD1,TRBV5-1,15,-,TGCGCCAGCAGCTTCTCAGGGGGAGCCAAAAACATTCAGTACTTC,CASSFSGGAKNIQYF
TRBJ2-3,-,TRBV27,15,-,TGTGCCAGCAGGACCTTGGGCAGACGCACAGATACGCAGTATTTT,CASRTLGRRTDTQYF
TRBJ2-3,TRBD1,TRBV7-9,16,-,TGTGCCAGCAGCTTCCGGGACAGATTTAGCACAGATACGCAGTATTTT,CASSFRDRFSTDTQYF
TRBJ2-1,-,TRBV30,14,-,TGTGCCTGGAGGCTAGGACACGGCTACAATGAGCAGTTCTTC,CAWRLGHGYNEQFF
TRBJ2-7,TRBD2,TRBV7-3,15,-,TGTGCCAGCAGCTTAGACCCAGCGGGAGACTACGAGCAGTACTTC,CASSLDPAGDYEQYF
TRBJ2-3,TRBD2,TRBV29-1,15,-,TGCAGCGCAAGGGTGGGCGGGGGAAGCACAGATACGCAGTATTTT,CSARVGGGSTDTQYF
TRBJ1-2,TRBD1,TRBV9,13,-,TGTGCCAGCAGCCTGGACAGGGGGCTTGGCTACACCTTC,CASSLDRGLGYTF
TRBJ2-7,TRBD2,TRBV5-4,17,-,TGTGCCAGCAGCGAGGGACTAGCGGGGGCCCTTTCCTACGAGCAGTACTTC,CASSEGLAGALSYEQYF
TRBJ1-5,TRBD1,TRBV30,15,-,TGTGCCTGGGACCCGACAGGGGCCCCGAATCAGCCCCAGCATTTT,CAWDPTGAPNQPQHF
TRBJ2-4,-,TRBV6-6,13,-,TGTGCCAGCAGTTACAGGGGACACGAAATTCAGTACTTC,CASSYRGHEIQYF
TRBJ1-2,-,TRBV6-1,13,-,TGTGCCAGCAATCGCGTCGCTAACTATGGCTACACCTTC,CASNRVANYGYTF
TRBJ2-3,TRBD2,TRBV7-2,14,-,TGTGCCAGCAGCCGACTAGCGGGACCAGATACGCAGTATTTT,CASSRLAGPDTQYF
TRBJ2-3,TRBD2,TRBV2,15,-,TGTGCCAGCAAACGGCGTAGCGGGGGGTTGGATACGCAGTATTTT,CASKRRSGGLDTQYF
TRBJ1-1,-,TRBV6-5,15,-,TGTGCCAGCAGTTACGGTTTCCACAGGAACACTGAAGCTTTCTTT,CASSYGFHRNTEAFF
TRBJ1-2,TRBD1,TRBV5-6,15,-,TGTGCCAGCAGCACACCGGGACAGGGTCCCTATGGCTACACCTTC,CASSTPGQGPYGYTF